This is a list of T cell receptor beta chains from one sample in a study of cytomegalovirus exposure and HLA in healthy donors. Some clones are missing from TCRdb's copy, which holds only in-frame ones; the method was immunoSEQ multiplex PCR. The table includes 150,000 to 200,000 clones, around a tenth detected once. Sequencing was performed on PBMCs. The source of these receptors is a woman in her twenties or thirties in good health and CMV-seropositive. Both conserved end residues are part of each CDR3. D genes are given only for firm matches. Size is stated for part of the rows, as once, few or many counts, or as a class when the clone is expanded.

j_gene,abundance,v_gene,d_gene,CDR3nt,CDR3aa
TRBJ2-7,.,TRBV5-4,TRBD1,TGTGCCAGCAGCTTGGGGGGGACAGGGTTGAGCGAGCAGTACTTC,CASSLGGTGLSEQYF
TRBJ2-3,few,TRBV11-3,.,TGTGCCAGCAGCTCCGGGAGAAGGACAGATACGCAGTATTTT,CASSSGRRTDTQYF
TRBJ1-2,.,TRBV30,TRBD1,TGTGCCTGGCGGGACAGGGGGCGACCAAACTATGGCTACACCTTC,CAWRDRGRPNYGYTF
TRBJ1-1,.,TRBV7-9,.,TGTGCCAGCAGCTCTCGGGACTCCCTGAACACTGAAGCTTTCTTT,CASSSRDSLNTEAFF
TRBJ2-7,few,TRBV6-6,TRBD1,TGTGCCAGCAGCCTACCGGACAGGGGCCGCTACGAGCAGTACTTC,CASSLPDRGRYEQYF
TRBJ2-7,.,TRBV4-1,.,TGCGCCAGCAGCCAAGATAGTTTAGGGCGGGACTACGAGCAGTACTTC,CASSQDSLGRDYEQYF
TRBJ1-2,few,TRBV2,.,TGTGCCAGCACTCCCCTCGGACGGGGGGAAGGAGGCTACACCTTC,CASTPLGRGEGGYTF
TRBJ1-6,few,TRBV2,.,TGTGCCAGCAGTGCGAGGGCGAATCGTAATAATTCACCCCTCCACTTT,CASSARANRNNSPLHF
TRBJ2-5,few,TRBV9,.,TGTGCCAGCAGCACAACGCCTACTAGTTACCAAGAGACCCAGTACTTC,CASSTTPTSYQETQYF
TRBJ2-7,.,TRBV2,.,TGTGCCAGTACAGGGTCCAGAACCTACGAGCAGTACTTC,CASTGSRTYEQYF
TRBJ1-5,.,TRBV7-2,.,TGTGCCAGCAGCTTAAAGGCAGGGGATTATCTAGGCAATCAGCCCCAGCATTTT,CASSLKAGDYLGNQPQHF
TRBJ1-4,few,TRBV9,.,TGTGCCAGCAGCGTAAGGCACGGCGGTGAAAAACTGTTTTTT,CASSVRHGGEKLFF
TRBJ2-5,.,TRBV18,TRBD2,TGTGCCAGCTCACTCCGGACTAGCGGTTACCAAGAGACCCAGTACTTC,CASSLRTSGYQETQYF
TRBJ2-7,few,TRBV5-1,TRBD1,TGCGCCAGCAGCTTCCCGGGACAGGGGTACGAGCAGTACTTC,CASSFPGQGYEQYF
TRBJ1-2,few,TRBV5-1,TRBD1,TGCGCCAGCAGCCAGACAGGGGGCGAGGGCTATGGCTACACCTTC,CASSQTGGEGYGYTF
TRBJ2-3,.,TRBV11-2,.,TGTGCCAGCAGCTTAGAATCGATTAGCTACACAGATACGCAGTATTTT,CASSLESISYTDTQYF
TRBJ2-1,.,TRBV9,TRBD2,TGTGCCAGCAGCGTAGGACTAGCGGGAGGTATCGGCCCCTACAATGAGCAGTTCTTC,CASSVGLAGGIGPYNEQFF
TRBJ1-4,.,TRBV25-1,TRBD1,TGTGCCAGCAGTGCGAGGCAGGGGGCCGGAAAACTGTTTTTT,CASSARQGAGKLFF
TRBJ2-3,.,TRBV7-9,.,TGTGCCAGCAGCTGGACAGCTGCTAATACGCAGTATTTT,CASSWTAANTQYF
TRBJ1-2,.,TRBV27,.,TGTGCCAGCGCAGGGGATGATGGCTATGGCTACACCTTC,CASAGDDGYGYTF
TRBJ1-2,few,TRBV30,.,TGTGCCTGGAGTGTTAGTAACGTCTATGGCTACACCTTC,CAWSVSNVYGYTF
TRBJ2-7,.,TRBV5-6,.,TGTGCCAGCAGCTTTCAGGGACATCACGAGCAGTACTTC,CASSFQGHHEQYF
TRBJ2-3,few,TRBV9,.,TGTGCCAGCAGCGTAGGTGTGGGGCCCAATACGCAGTATTTT,CASSVGVGPNTQYF
TRBJ2-1,few,TRBV19,.,TGTGCCAGTAGTTCTAGGAGCTCCTACAATGAGCAGTTCTTC,CASSSRSSYNEQFF
TRBJ2-7,few,TRBV7-9,TRBD2,TGTGCCAGCAGCCCAACCTCGGGGAGGGAAAGGTACGAGCAGTACTTC,CASSPTSGRERYEQYF
TRBJ1-3,.,TRBV9,.,TGTGCCAGCAGCCAGGCGGGCTTGGTTGGAAACACCATATATTTT,CASSQAGLVGNTIYF
TRBJ2-3,many,TRBV5-1,TRBD2,TGCGCCAGCCGGGGAGGGGCAGGCACAGATACGCAGTATTTT,CASRGGAGTDTQYF
TRBJ1-4,.,TRBV27,.,TGTGCCAGCAGCCTATCCCCGGTGGGCCGGAATGAAAAACTGTTTTTT,CASSLSPVGRNEKLFF
TRBJ2-4,.,TRBV27,TRBD2,TGTGCCAGCAGCCCAGGGACTAGCGGCCAAAAAAACATTCAGTACTTC,CASSPGTSGQKNIQYF
TRBJ1-3,.,TRBV6-1,.,TGTGCCAGCAGTGAGGCAGTTTGGAGGGGAAACACCATATATTTT,CASSEAVWRGNTIYF
TRBJ2-7,once,TRBV21-1,.,TGTGCCAGCAGCAAATGGACTAGTGGCACCTACGAGCAGTACTTC,CASSKWTSGTYEQYF